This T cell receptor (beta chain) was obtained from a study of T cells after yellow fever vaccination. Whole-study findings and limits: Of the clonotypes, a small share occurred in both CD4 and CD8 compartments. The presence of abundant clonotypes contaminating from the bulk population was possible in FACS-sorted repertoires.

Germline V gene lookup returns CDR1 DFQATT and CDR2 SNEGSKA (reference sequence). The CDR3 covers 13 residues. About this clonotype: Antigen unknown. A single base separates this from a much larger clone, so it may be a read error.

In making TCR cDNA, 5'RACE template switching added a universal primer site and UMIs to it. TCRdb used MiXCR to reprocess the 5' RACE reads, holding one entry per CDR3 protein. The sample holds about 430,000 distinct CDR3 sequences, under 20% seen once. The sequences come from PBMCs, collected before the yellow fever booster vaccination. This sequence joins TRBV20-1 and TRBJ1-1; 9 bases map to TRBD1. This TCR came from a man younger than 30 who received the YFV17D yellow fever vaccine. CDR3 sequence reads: CSANGQGNTEASF. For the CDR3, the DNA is TGCAGTGCAAATGGACAGGGGAACACTGAAGCTTCCTTT.